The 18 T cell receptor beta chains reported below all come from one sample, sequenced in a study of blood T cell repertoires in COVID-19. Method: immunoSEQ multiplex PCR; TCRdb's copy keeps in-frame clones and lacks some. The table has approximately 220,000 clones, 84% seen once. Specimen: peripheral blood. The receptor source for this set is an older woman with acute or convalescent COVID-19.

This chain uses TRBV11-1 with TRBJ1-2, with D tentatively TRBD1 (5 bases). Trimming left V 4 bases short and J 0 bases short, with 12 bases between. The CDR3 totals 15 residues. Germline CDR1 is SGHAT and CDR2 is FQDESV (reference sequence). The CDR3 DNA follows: TGTGCCAGCAGCTCCCGACCGGGGGCTAACTATGGCTACACCTTC. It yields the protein CASSSRPGANYGYTF.

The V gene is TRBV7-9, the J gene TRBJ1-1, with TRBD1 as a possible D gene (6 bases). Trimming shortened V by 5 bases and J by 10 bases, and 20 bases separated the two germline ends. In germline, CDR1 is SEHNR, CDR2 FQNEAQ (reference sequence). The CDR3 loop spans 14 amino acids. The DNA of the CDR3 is TGTGCCAGCAGCCCTCCAAAAAGGGGGATTGGAGCTTTCTTT. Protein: CASSPPKRGIGAFF.

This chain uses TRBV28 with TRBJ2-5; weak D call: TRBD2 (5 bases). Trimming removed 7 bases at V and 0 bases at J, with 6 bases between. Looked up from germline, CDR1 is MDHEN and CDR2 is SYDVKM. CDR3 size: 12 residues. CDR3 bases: TGTGCCAGCACGGGGAACCAAGAGACCCAGTACTTC. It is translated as CASTGNQETQYF. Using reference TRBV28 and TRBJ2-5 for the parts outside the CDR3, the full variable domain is DVKVTQSSRYLVKRTGEKVFLECVQDMDHENMFWYRQDPGLGLRLIYFSYDVKMKEKGDIPEGYSVSREKKERFSLILESASTNQTSMYLCASTGNQETQYFGPGTRLLVL.

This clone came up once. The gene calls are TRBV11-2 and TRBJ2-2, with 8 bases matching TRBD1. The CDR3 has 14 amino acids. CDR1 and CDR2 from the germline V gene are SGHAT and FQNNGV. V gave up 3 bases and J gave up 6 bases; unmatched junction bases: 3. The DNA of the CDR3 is TGTGCCAGCAGCTTGGAACAGGGGGCCGGGGAGCTGTTTTTT. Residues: CASSLEQGAGELFF.

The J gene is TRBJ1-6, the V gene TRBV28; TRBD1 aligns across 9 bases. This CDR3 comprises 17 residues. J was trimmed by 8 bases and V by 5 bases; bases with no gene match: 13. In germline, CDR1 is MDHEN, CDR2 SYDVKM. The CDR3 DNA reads TGTGCCAGCAGTACAATAAAGACCGGGACAGGGTATTCACCCCTCCACTTT. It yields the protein CASSTIKTGTGYSPLHF. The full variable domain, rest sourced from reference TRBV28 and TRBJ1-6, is DVKVTQSSRYLVKRTGEKVFLECVQDMDHENMFWYRQDPGLGLRLIYFSYDVKMKEKGDIPEGYSVSREKKERFSLILESASTNQTSMYLCASSTIKTGTGYSPLHFGNGTRLTVT.

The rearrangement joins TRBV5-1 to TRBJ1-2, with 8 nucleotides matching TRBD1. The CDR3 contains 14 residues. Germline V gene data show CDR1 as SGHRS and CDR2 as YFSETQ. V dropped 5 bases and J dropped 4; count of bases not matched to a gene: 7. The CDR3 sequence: CASSPGQGAYGYTF. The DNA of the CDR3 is TGCGCCAGCAGTCCTGGACAGGGCGCCTATGGCTACACCTTC.

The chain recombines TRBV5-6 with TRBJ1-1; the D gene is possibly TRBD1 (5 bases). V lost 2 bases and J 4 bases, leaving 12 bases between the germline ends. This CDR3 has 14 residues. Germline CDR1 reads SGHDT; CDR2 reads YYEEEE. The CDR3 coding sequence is TGTGCCAGCAGCTTTAACGAACAGGTCACTGAAGCTTTCTTT. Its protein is CASSFNEQVTEAFF.

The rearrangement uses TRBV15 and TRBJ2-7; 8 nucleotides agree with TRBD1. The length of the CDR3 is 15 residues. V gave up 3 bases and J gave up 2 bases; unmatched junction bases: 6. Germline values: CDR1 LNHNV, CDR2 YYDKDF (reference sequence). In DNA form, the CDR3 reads TGTGCCACCAGCAGGACTGGACAGGGCGCCTACGAGCAGTACTTC. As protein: CATSRTGQGAYEQYF.

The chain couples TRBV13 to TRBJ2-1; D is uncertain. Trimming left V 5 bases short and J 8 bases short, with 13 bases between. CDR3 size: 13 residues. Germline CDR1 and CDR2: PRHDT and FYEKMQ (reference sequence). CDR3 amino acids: CASSPTYEYEQFF. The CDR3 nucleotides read TGTGCCAGCAGCCCCACTTACGAGTATGAGCAGTTCTTC.

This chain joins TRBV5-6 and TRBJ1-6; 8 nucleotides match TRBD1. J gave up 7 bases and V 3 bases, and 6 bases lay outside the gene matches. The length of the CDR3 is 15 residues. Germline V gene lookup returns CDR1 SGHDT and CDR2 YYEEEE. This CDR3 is CASSSETGDNSPLHF. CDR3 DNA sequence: TGTGCCAGCAGCTCCGAGACAGGGGACAATTCACCCCTCCACTTT.

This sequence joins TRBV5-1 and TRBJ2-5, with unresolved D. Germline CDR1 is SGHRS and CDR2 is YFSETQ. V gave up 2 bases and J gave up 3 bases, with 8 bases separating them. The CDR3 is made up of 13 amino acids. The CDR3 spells CASSFSREETQYF. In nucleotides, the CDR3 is TGCGCCAGCAGCTTCTCCCGCGAAGAGACCCAGTACTTC.

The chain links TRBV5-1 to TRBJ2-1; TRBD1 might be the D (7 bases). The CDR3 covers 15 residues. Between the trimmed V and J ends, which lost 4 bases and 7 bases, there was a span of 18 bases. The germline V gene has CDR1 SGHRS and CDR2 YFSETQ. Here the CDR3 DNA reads TGCGCCAGCAGCCTGCGGAGGGACAGCTTTAATGAGCAGTTCTTC. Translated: CASSLRRDSFNEQFF.

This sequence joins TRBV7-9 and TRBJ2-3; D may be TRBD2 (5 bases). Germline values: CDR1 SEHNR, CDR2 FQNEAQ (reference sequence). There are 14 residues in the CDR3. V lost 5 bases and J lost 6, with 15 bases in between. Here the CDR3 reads CASSRGGSDDTQYF. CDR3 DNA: TGTGCCAGCAGCCGGGGTGGTAGCGACGATACGCAGTATTTT.

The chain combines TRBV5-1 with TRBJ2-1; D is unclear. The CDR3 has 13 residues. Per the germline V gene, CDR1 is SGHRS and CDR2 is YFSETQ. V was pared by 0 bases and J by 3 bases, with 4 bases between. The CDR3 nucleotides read TGCGCCAGCAGCTTGGCCTACTACAATGAGCAGTTCTTC. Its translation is CASSLAYYNEQFF.

In nucleotides, the CDR3 is TGTGCCAGCAGCTTAACTGCTAGCACAGATACGCAGTATTTT. As protein: CASSLTASTDTQYF. The chain recombines TRBV11-2 with TRBJ2-3; no clear D gene. The germline CDR1 and CDR2 sequences are SGHAT and FQNNGV. V lost 2 bases and J 0 bases, leaving 6 bases between the germline ends. This CDR3 spans 14 amino acids.

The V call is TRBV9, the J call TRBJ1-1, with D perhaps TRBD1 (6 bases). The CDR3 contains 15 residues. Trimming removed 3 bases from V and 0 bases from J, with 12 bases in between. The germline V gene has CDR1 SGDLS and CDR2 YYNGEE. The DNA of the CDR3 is TGTGCCAGCAGCGCATTGGACAGCTTGAACACTGAAGCTTTCTTT. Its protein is CASSALDSLNTEAFF.

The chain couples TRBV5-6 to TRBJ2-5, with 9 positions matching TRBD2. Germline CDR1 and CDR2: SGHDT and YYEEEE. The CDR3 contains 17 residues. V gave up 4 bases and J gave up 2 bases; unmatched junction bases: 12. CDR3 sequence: CASSPVPSGVTQETQYF. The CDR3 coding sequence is TGTGCCAGCAGCCCAGTGCCTAGCGGGGTTACACAAGAGACCCAGTACTTC.

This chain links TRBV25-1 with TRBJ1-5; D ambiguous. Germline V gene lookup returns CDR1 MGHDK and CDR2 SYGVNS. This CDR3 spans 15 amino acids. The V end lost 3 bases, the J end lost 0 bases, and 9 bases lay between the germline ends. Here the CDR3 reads CASSDSVYSNQPQHF. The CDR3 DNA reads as TGTGCCAGCAGTGATTCCGTTTATAGCAATCAGCCCCAGCATTTT.